This T cell receptor (beta chain) came from a study of CD8+CD57+ T cells in acquired aplastic anemia. For the study at large: When averaged, DNA from sorted CD4+ and CD8+ cells came to approximately 3 ug.

The ends were cut back, 5 bases at V and 7 bases at J, with 14 bases in the middle. The CDR3 sequence is 13 residues long. CDR1 SGHTA and CDR2 FQGTGA come from the germline V gene. Whole-study findings and limits: Patients and controls turned out to have roughly 30 CD8+ CDR3 sequences in common. For CD8+ Simpson's diversity, patients and controls showed no significant difference.

This clonotype was recorded at least ten times. Its antigen is as yet unknown. The template for TCR beta VDJ and CDR3 sequence profiling was genomic DNA. MiXCR was run by TCRdb on the reads, yielding one entry per CDR3 protein. The repertoire includes approximately 120,000 distinct CDR3 sequences, about two fifths of them detected once, and roughly 3% sits in the top ten. The authors sequenced patients whose flow cytometry had shown CD8+CD57+ cell expansion. The patients all had a severe acquired aplastic anemia diagnosis. Sequencing was performed on sorted CD4+, CD8+, or CD8+CD57+ T cells (not recorded which) from PBMCs. The clonotype was recovered from a human donor with aplastic anemia. The chain has TRBV7-3 and TRBJ1-2; the D is unclear. The CDR3 nucleotides are TGTGCCAGCAGCCCGAGCTCGGAAGGTGGCTACACCTTC. Its translation is CASSPSSEGGYTF.